One sample yielded the 15 T cell receptor beta chains listed below, sequenced in a study of regulatory T cells in long-lasting Graves disease. Regarding time point: newly diagnosed GD, antithyroid drugs for less than 3 months. The authors made the TCR library using RNA they extracted from PBMCs. Libraries of TCR beta came from iRepertoire HTBI primers plus Arm-PCR of CDR3 regions. MiXCR was run by TCRdb on the multiplex PCR reads, yielding one entry per CDR3 protein. Among hundreds of thousands of distinct CDR3 sequences listed, 15% to 20% were seen once. These data were likewise used in another study, on T cells in Graves' hyperthyroidism and ophthalmopathy.

The sample in question was peripheral blood mononuclear cells (PBMCs), obtained at new diagnosis, from a patient treated with antithyroid drugs. The receptors originated from a woman under 40 with Graves disease.

This clonotype was counted only a few times. The chain combines TRBV18 with TRBJ2-7; 7 positions agree with TRBD1. Trimming cost V 1 base and J 10 bases; bases outside gene matches: 13. Germline CDR1 reads KGHSH; CDR2 reads LQKENI. CDR3 length: 15 amino acids. CDR3 region: CASSPQRGDSQAQYF. DNA of the CDR3: TGTGCCAGCTCACCACAGCGAGGGGACAGCCAAGCTCAGTACTTC.

V and J are TRBV6-1 and TRBJ2-7, with TRBD1 as a possible D gene (6 bases). Deletions cut 0 bases from V and 0 bases from J, with 6 bases between. The CDR3 is made up of 14 amino acids. In germline, CDR1 is MNHNS, CDR2 SASEGT. The CDR3 nucleotides are TGTGCCAGCAGTGAAGCGGACAGCTCCTACGAGCAGTACTTC. Amino acid sequence: CASSEADSSYEQYF.

This clonotype has ten or more counts. This sequence joins TRBV7-2 and TRBJ1-4; D is ambiguous. Looked up from germline, CDR1 is SGHTA and CDR2 is FQGNSA. The CDR3 extends over 14 amino acids. V was trimmed by 8 bases and J by 8 bases, leaving 18 bases between them. The CDR3 spells CASRPASDLEKLFF. Here the CDR3 DNA reads TGTGCCAGCCGTCCTGCCTCTGACCTCGAAAAACTGTTTTTT.

The table lists this clonotype with many counts. The chain joins TRBV6-5 to TRBJ1-1; D gene uncertain. This CDR3 contains 11 residues. The germline gives CDR1 MNHEY, CDR2 SVGAGI. V shed 0 bases and J shed 11 bases, with 7 bases lying between them. CDR3 nucleotides: TGTGCCAGCAGTTACTCGGGTCGGGCTTTCTTT. It codes for CASSYSGRAFF.

The table lists this clonotype with many counts. The chain combines TRBV11-2 with TRBJ2-7; the match to TRBD2 covers 8 bases. This CDR3 spans 18 amino acids. Per the germline V gene, CDR1 is SGHAT and CDR2 is FQNNGV. With 3 bases clipped from V and 3 bases from J, the junction kept 16 bases outside the gene matches. CDR3 loop: CASSFPRGGGRFNYEQYF. CDR3 coding DNA: TGTGCCAGCAGCTTTCCCCGGGGAGGCGGGAGGTTTAACTACGAGCAGTACTTC.

This clonotype came up a few times. The chain carries TRBV5-1 and TRBJ1-4, with 12 bases fitting TRBD1. The trim removed 4 bases at V and 2 bases at J, leaving 9 bases unmatched. Germline values: CDR1 SGHRS, CDR2 YFSETQ. The CDR3 sequence is 18 residues long. In DNA form, the CDR3 reads TGCGCCAGCAGCCCGGGACAGGGGGCATTAAGGACTAATGAAAAACTGTTTTTT. Protein sequence: CASSPGQGALRTNEKLFF.

This clonotype was seen repeatedly, ten times or more. The gene calls are TRBV6-1 and TRBJ1-5; no reliable D call. This CDR3 is built from 13 residues. Per germline, CDR1 MNHNS and CDR2 SASEGT. Trimming took 6 bases from V and 6 from J, leaving 12 bases between them. DNA for the CDR3: TGTGCCAGCAGCACGAAAGGCGGTCAGCCCCAGCATTTT. This codes for CASSTKGGQPQHF.

This clonotype was detected many times. V usage is TRBV28 and J usage is TRBJ1-1; D is perhaps TRBD1 (5 bases). Germline V gives CDR1 MDHEN, CDR2 SYDVKM. The CDR3 extends over 16 amino acids. V gave up 1 base and J gave up 4 bases, with 16 bases separating them. The CDR3 reads CASSLSVLGRRTEAFF. The DNA of the CDR3 is TGTGCCAGCAGTTTATCGGTTTTGGGACGACGCACTGAAGCTTTCTTT.

The rearrangement joins TRBV18 to TRBJ1-1, with D maybe TRBD1 (5 bases). Germline CDR1 and CDR2: KGHSH and LQKENI. This CDR3 is 15 amino acids long. V lost 6 bases to trimming and J lost 7 bases, with 21 bases between them. The CDR3 loop is CASSPTGGGGVEAFF. CDR3 DNA: TGTGCCAGCTCCCCCACGGGGGGAGGCGGGGTTGAAGCTTTCTTT.

This clonotype was counted only a few times. The gene calls are TRBV3-1 and TRBJ1-5; TRBD1 might be the D (6 bases). The CDR3 runs 15 residues. Trimming left V 3 bases short and J 2 bases short, with 11 bases between. In germline, CDR1 is LGHDT, CDR2 YNNKEL (reference sequence). CDR3 sequence: CASSQQGRGNQPQHF. CDR3 nucleotide sequence: TGTGCCAGCAGCCAGCAGGGGAGGGGCAATCAGCCCCAGCATTTT. The full variable domain, in which reference TRBV3-1 and TRBJ1-5 provide the parts outside the CDR3, is DTAVSQTPKYLVTQMGNDKSIKCEQNLGHDTMYWYKQDSKKFLKIMFSYNNKELIINETVPNRFSPKSPDKAHLNLHINSLELGDSAVYFCASSQQGRGNQPQHFGDGTRLSIL.

This clonotype was detected only a few times. The rearrangement uses TRBV24-1 and TRBJ2-1; 11 bases are a match to TRBD2. J lost 7 bases, V lost 5 bases, and 9 bases had no gene match. The CDR3 consists of 16 residues. Germline V lookup: CDR1 KGHDR, CDR2 SFDVKD. The CDR3 reads CATSGRTSGSPNEQFF. CDR3 coding DNA: TGTGCCACCAGTGGTCGAACTAGCGGGAGTCCAAATGAGCAGTTCTTC.

The V call is TRBV3-1, the J call TRBJ1-4; D gene ambiguous. CDR3 length equals 15 residues. Germline V gene lookup returns CDR1 LGHDT and CDR2 YNNKEL (reference sequence). Deletions cut 4 bases from V and 2 bases from J, with 11 bases between. The chain's CDR3 is CASSPPSVTNEKLFF. DNA for the CDR3: TGTGCCAGCAGCCCGCCTTCGGTGACTAATGAAAAACTGTTTTTT. Combining the CDR3 with reference TRBV3-1 and TRBJ1-4 gives the whole variable domain DTAVSQTPKYLVTQMGNDKSIKCEQNLGHDTMYWYKQDSKKFLKIMFSYNNKELIINETVPNRFSPKSPDKAHLNLHINSLELGDSAVYFCASSPPSVTNEKLFFGSGTQLSVL.

This clonotype was seen many times. No DNA is shown, since the ends of the CDR3 on it are uncertain; the CDR3 is the one TCRdb lists. The chain joins TRBV27 to TRBJ2-1; the D call TRBD1 from the table was never checked on the DNA. The CDR3 contains 14 residues when both ends are counted. Germline-derived CDR1 and CDR2 are MNHEY and SMNVEV (reference sequence). This CDR3 reads CASSLFGPGGEQFF.

The gene calls are TRBV20-1 and TRBJ2-3; 12 bases are a match to TRBD2. CDR3 length: 16 amino acids. After removal of 0 bases from V and 3 bases from J, the junction contained 4 bases not matched to a gene. Germline CDR1 reads DFQATT; CDR2 reads SNEGSKA (reference sequence). The CDR3 nucleotides are TGCAGTGCTAGAGACCTTACTAGCGGGAGGACAGATACGCAGTATTTT. It translates to CSARDLTSGRTDTQYF.

The chain recombines TRBV10-1 with TRBJ2-3; TRBD2 agrees at 11 bases. Trimming took 3 bases from V and 6 from J; bases not matched to a gene: 14. Germline loops: CDR1 WNHNN, CDR2 SYGVQD (reference sequence). There are 18 residues in the CDR3. This CDR3 reads CASSEGLGSGGASDTQYF. The CDR3 region has the DNA TGCGCCAGCAGTGAAGGTTTGGGTAGCGGGGGGGCTTCGGATACGCAGTATTTT.